A selection of T cell receptor beta chains follows, all from one sample in a study of regulatory T cells in long-lasting Graves disease. TCRdb recomputed calls from the multiplex PCR reads with MiXCR, one row per CDR3 protein. Counted here are some 280,000 distinct CDR3 sequences, 20% to 25% occurring once; the ten biggest clones make up roughly 50%. This material consisted of peripheral blood mononuclear cells (PBMCs), taken when the disease was refractory, from a patient treated with antithyroid drugs. Receptors were obtained from a female donor with Graves disease. CDR3s include the opening cysteine and the closing phenylalanine or tryptophan. D genes are given only for firm matches. Size is omitted from some rows. Given values are once, few, many or a class for expanded clones.

J,D,V,size,DNA,CDR3
TRBJ2-7,TRBD2,TRBV7-9,NA,TGTGCCAGCAGCGTTAGCGGGAGTCACCCCTACGAGCAGTACTTC,CASSVSGSHPYEQYF
TRBJ2-7,NA,TRBV7-2,few,TGTGCCAGCAGCTTAGCTTTCCGGGTAGAAACCTACGAGCAGTACTTC,CASSLAFRVETYEQYF
TRBJ2-4,TRBD2,TRBV13,NA,TGTGCCAGCAGCCGCCAGAGGACTAGCGGGAGTGGGGCGGGAAACATTCAGTACTTC,CASSRQRTSGSGAGNIQYF
TRBJ1-3,NA,TRBV15,few,TGTGCCACCAGCAGAGATCTGAACACTGGAAACACCATATATTTT,CATSRDLNTGNTIYF
TRBJ2-7,TRBD1,TRBV27,NA,TGTGCCAGCGTTTTCCTCGACAGGGGCATCGATAAGTCCTACGAGCAGTACTTC,CASVFLDRGIDKSYEQYF
TRBJ1-4,NA,TRBV7-9,many,TGTGCCAGCAGCCCAGCGGGGCAGAATGAAAAACTGTTTTTT,CASSPAGQNEKLFF
TRBJ1-5,NA,TRBV3-1,many,TGTGCCAGCAGCCAAAGTGGGGACAATCAGCCCCAGCATTTT,CASSQSGDNQPQHF
TRBJ1-2,NA,TRBV3-1,NA,TGTGCCAGCAGCCAAGAGGGGACGGATGGCTACACCTTC,CASSQEGTDGYTF
TRBJ2-1,NA,TRBV7-8,NA,TGTGCCAGCAGCCAAGAGGTAACCTATAGGGGAGGTGAGCAGTTCTTC,CASSQEVTYRGGEQFF
TRBJ1-4,NA,TRBV18,many,TGTGCCAGCTCACCGCAACAGAATGAAAAACTGTTTTTT,CASSPQQNEKLFF
TRBJ2-5,TRBD2,TRBV2,many,TGTGCCAGCAGGAATACGGGGGGGCGGGAGACCCAGTACTTC,CASRNTGGRETQYF
TRBJ1-1,NA,TRBV12-3/TRBV12-4,many,TGTGCCAGCAGTTTGAGGAAAGAGAACACTGAAGCTTTCTTT,CASSLRKENTEAFF
TRBJ2-1,TRBD2,TRBV7-8,NA,TGTGCCAGCAGCTTAGACGGGAGGGCCTTGGATGAGCAGTTCTTC,CASSLDGRALDEQFF
TRBJ2-7,NA,TRBV29-1,NA,TGCAGCGTCGAGACAGAGTATGACGAGCAGTACTTC,CSVETEYDEQYF
TRBJ2-5,TRBD2,TRBV5-4,NA,TGTGCCAGCAGCTTACCGGGGGGAAGAGAGACCCAGTACTTC,CASSLPGGRETQYF
TRBJ1-3,NA,TRBV29-1,few,TGCAGCGTTGGGACAGTCGGAAACACCATATATTTT,CSVGTVGNTIYF
TRBJ1-5,TRBD1,TRBV19,many,TGTGCCAGCAGCGGACAGGGTGGCAATCAGCCCCAGCATTTT,CASSGQGGNQPQHF
TRBJ2-7,NA,TRBV4-1,few,TGCGCCAGCAGCCAAAGGCGGCCGGGGTTAACAGGGAGGGAGCAGTACTTC,CASSQRRPGLTGREQYF
TRBJ1-6,NA,TRBV2,many,TGTGCCACCTCCCCCAGTCGAGCGGGCAATTCACCCCTCCACTTT,CATSPSRAGNSPLHF
TRBJ1-6,NA,TRBV6-1,NA,TGTGCCAGCCAGGAGGACAGAGTTTCACCCCTCCACTTT,CASQEDRVSPLHF
TRBJ2-7,TRBD2,TRBV27,few,TGTGCCAGCAGTTCTTTTAGCGGGATCGAGCAGTACTTC,CASSSFSGIEQYF
TRBJ2-7,TRBD1,TRBV3-1,few,TGTGCCAGCAGCCATACAGGGGGGACCTACGAGCAGTACTTC,CASSHTGGTYEQYF
TRBJ2-4,NA,TRBV4-1,few,TGCGCCAGCAGCCCAGCGCACCAGGGGGGGAAAAACATTCAGTACTTC,CASSPAHQGGKNIQYF
TRBJ1-1,NA,TRBV6-2/TRBV6-3,many,TGTGCCAGCAGTTACGTAGGGGATATGAGGACTGAAGCTTTCTTT,CASSYVGDMRTEAFF
TRBJ1-6,NA,TRBV7-2,many,TGTGCCAGCAGCTCCCCCTGGGCCGTCAATTCACCCCTCCACTTT,CASSSPWAVNSPLHF
TRBJ2-7,NA,TRBV7-9,NA,TGTGCCAGCAACCCATTGGCCGAAGTCGAGCAGTACTTC,CASNPLAEVEQYF